The source of this T cell receptor (beta chain) is a study of T-cell memory formation after mild COVID-19. Study background: TCR clusters were mostly donor specific.

The CDR3 consists of 19 residues. The V segment lost 5 bases and the J segment 3 bases; nucleotides outside the gene matches: 13. CDR1 is SGHVS, CDR2 FQNEAQ, per germline. A single record per CDR3 protein comes from TCRdb applying MiXCR to the 5' RACE reads. Of 150,000 or so distinct CDR3 sequences listed, roughly 15% were seen once; the top ten hold around 14%. This chain links TRBV7-8 with TRBJ2-2; TRBD2 aligns across 12 bases. Material for sequencing was PBMCs or a T cell subset sorted from them (not recorded which). The source of this sequence is an adult woman who had mild COVID-19 (a few samples of this study predate the infection). Cell type and time point are not known. CDR3 coding DNA: TGTGCCAGCAGCCCAAGAGGACTAGCGGGACGAACGGACACCGGGGAGCTGTTTTTT. Residues: CASSPRGLAGRTDTGELFF.